The present T cell receptor beta chain was sequenced within a study of shared clonotypes between healthy human individuals. Clones were read by immunoSEQ multiplex PCR, and TCRdb kept only the in-frame ones, dropping some. The data contain 2.3 million or so clones, roughly 93% of them singletons. The CDR3 is made up of 15 amino acids. The germline gives CDR1 KGHSH, CDR2 LQKENI. This receptor was obtained from a man between 18 and 35 years old in good health. Some clones in this sample may be carry-over from other donors' samples. The chain employs TRBV18 and TRBJ2-5, with 11 bases identical to TRBD2. The J call may not be correct, given that the DNA end is closer to TRBJ2-7. Material for sequencing was naive CD4+ T cells from PBMCs. Subset denoted: CD45RA+ positively selected. CDR3 sequence (DNA): TGTGCCAGCTCACCACCTAGCGGGAGGGACCACGAGCAGTACTTC. Its translation: CASSPPSGRDHEQYF.